Included here is one T cell receptor beta chain sequence, with context. Its matching antigen is unknown. The length of the CDR3 is 15 residues. The V end was cut by 1 base, the J end by 2 bases, with 9 bases between. Germline V gene sequence: CDR1 SGHTA, CDR2 FQGNSA. This specimen belongs to a study of T cells in localized non-small cell lung cancer. Study findings and constraints: Clonality peaked in uninvolved adjacent lung rather than tumor. Longer overall survival accompanied higher blood T cell density. In adjacent lung appeared a median around 57 of the top 100 tumor clones.

Profiling relied on immunoSEQ multiplex PCR, and the TCRdb table lists in-frame clones only, not all of them. This sample yields under 20,000 clones, of which over 75% are seen a single time; 25% belongs to the top ten. The sequence was collected from an older female donor with stage I lung adenocarcinoma. The rearrangement links TRBV7-2 to TRBJ1-5; D not resolved. Sample: peripheral blood, taken before any cancer treatment. The CDR3 coding sequence is TGTGCCAGCAGCTTAGGAGGCAGTGGCAATCAGCCCCAGCATTTT. As protein: CASSLGGSGNQPQHF.